This T cell receptor beta chain emerged from a study of shared clonotypes between healthy human individuals. Produced via immunoSEQ multiplex PCR; TCRdb's table is partial and in-frame only. The data contain 550,000 to 700,000 clones, more than 70% of them seen just once; the ten biggest clones take up around 2%. General study findings and limits: Generally, naive subsets (rather than memory subsets) showed larger estimated richness. Non-shared clonotypes had lower generation probabilities than those shared by all four donors.

The CDR3 length is 12 residues. V lost 0 bases and J lost 8, with 5 bases in between. In germline, CDR1 is LGHNA, CDR2 YNFKEQ. All of the donors resided in Nashville, Tennessee, and each was a Caucasian adult. On this clone itself: Antigen: not known.

Sequencing used memory CD4+ T cells sorted from blood. Subset here: CD45RA-negative fraction. The gene calls are TRBV4-2 and TRBJ2-4; no clear D. This sequence was found in a woman between 25 and 40 years old in good health. The CDR3 protein is CASSQDRDIQYF. The CDR3 coding sequence is TGTGCCAGCAGCCAAGATAGAGACATTCAGTACTTC.